The T cell receptor (beta chain) described here comes from a study of shared clonotypes between healthy human individuals. General observations from the study: A handful of donors had roughly 5% of their naive CD4 clonotypes in common. Clonotype sharing among donors likely depends on sequencing depth. Clonotypes shared by all four sorted-subset donors had higher generation probabilities than non-shared clonotypes.

In the CD4+ fraction, cells were divided into CD45RA+ naive and CD45RA-negative memory subsets. Worth noting for this clone: The antigen remains unidentified.

This table comes from immunoSEQ multiplex PCR, and its TCRdb copy is limited to in-frame clones, with some not included. This sample has about 1 million clones, with roughly 80% found just once. What was sequenced was memory CD4+ T cells sorted from blood. Noted subset: CD45RA-negative fraction. The sequence derives from a man younger than 35 in good health.

The CDR3: CASSQESGGFYEQFF. The CDR3 DNA sequence: TGTGCCAGCAGCCAAGAGAGCGGGGGGTTCTATGAGCAGTTCTTC. The rearrangement links TRBV4-2 to TRBJ2-1; 9 nucleotides align to TRBD2. This CDR3 spans 15 amino acids. The J segment lost 8 bases and the V segment lost 0 bases, leaving 5 bases of the junction unmatched. CDR1 is LGHNA and CDR2 is YNFKEQ in the germline V gene.